This TCR beta chain was identified during a study of blood T cell repertoires in COVID-19 (dated by TCRdb to 2018 to 2021). At the level of the whole study: The collaborator samples originated in the United States, Italy and Spain and spanned the acute and convalescent phases of COVID-19. Nearly every sample came with metadata listing a de-identified subject ID, COVID-19 status, age in years and sex. Deeply sampled blood TCRbeta repertoires from subjects exposed to, actively infected with, or recovered from COVID-19 were included in the dataset. The repertoires were made available in a free public database intended to serve as a resource for research on the immune response to SARS-CoV-2. The material from the prospective study consisted of cDNA or gDNA derived from T cells, B-cell-depleted T cells, or PBMCs. The samples were drawn from two sources: the first 160 participants of the ongoing ImmuneRACE study, and 1,200 or so subjects contributed by 6 global collaborators. Where HLA class I and class II types were available, the types were taken from metadata supplied by the sample provider, not from assay-based typing.

This clone has a handful of counts. Its antigen has not been determined. No per-base quality is available; no much larger clone lies one base away. The germline V gene (reference sequence) sets CDR1 to SGHAT and CDR2 to FQDESV. From V the trimming removes 7 bases and from J it removes 5 bases, while the gene matches leave 13 bases of the junction unaccounted for. Inclusive of the bounding cysteine and phenylalanine, the CDR3 is 15 residues long. The only DNA kept is the CDR3, 45 bases in frame from the first base. Study-level results and caveats: The quantity of clinical and demographic metadata differed by source and by participant and was supplied without curation.

The immunoSEQ Assay, a bias-controlled multiplex PCR, was used to amplify TCRbeta CDR3 regions from genomic DNA. Turning to the authors' computational methods: The number of nucleated cells in each sample was estimated by amplification of reference gene primers within the assay. To quantify the absolute abundance of each unique TCRbeta CDR3 rearrangement, sequence reads were collapsed and filtered. For each sample, productive Simpson clonality was calculated by taking the square root of Simpson's diversity index across productive rearrangements. TCRdb carries this immuneACCESS record with in-frame sequences only. Its versions omit some clonotypes, under half of them owing to an unresolved V gene in the studies checked, with the rest unexplained. From that table come the V and J calls and clone size; the DNA was used to work out D and trimming. The sample contains 110,000 to 150,000 clones, 85% of them found a single time. Of the sample, 6.2% falls within the top ten clones.

In the prospective study, participants were about 18 to 100 years old, resided in about two dozen geographic areas of the United States, and were enrolled through a virtual design. To assign participants to cohorts, the prospective study relied on clinical history that participants themselves reported in a screening survey and a study questionnaire. Recovered participants in ImmuneRACE Cohort 3 were defined by two consecutive negative NP/OP PCR tests, clearance by a healthcare professional, or resolution of symptoms. Each participant in the prospective study had whole blood, serum and a nasopharyngeal or oropharyngeal swab collected by mobile phlebotomists. Prospective study participants could optionally give additional blood draws and questionnaires over an approximately 2-month period. Before DNA extraction, blood samples from the prospective study were shipped at room temperature or frozen.

The sequence links TRBV11-1 to TRBJ2-7, with 8 central nucleotides matching TRBD1. Sequences were obtained from PBMCs or T cells enriched from blood (not recorded which). The sequence was collected from a woman between 40 and 55 years old who had recovered from COVID-19. The CDR3 protein sequence reads: CASKTETGVTNEQYF. At the DNA level, the sequence is TGTGCCAGCAAGACCGAGACAGGGGTTACTAACGAGCAGTACTTC.